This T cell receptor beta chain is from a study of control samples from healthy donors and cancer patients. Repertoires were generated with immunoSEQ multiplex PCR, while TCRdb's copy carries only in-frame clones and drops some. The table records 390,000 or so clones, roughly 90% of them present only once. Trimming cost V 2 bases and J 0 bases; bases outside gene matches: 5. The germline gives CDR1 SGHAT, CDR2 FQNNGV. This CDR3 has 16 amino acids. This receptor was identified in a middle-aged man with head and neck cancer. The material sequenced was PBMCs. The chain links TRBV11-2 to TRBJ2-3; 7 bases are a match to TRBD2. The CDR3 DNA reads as TGTGCCAGCAGCTTAACGGGGGGTTTAAGCACAGATACGCAGTATTTT. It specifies CASSLTGGLSTDTQYF.